This T cell receptor (beta chain) derives from a study of CD8 T cells in Susac syndrome (dated by TCRdb to between 2018 and 2021). The study in broad terms: Repertoire sequencing was used to test whether CD8+ T cell activation and differentiation in Susac syndrome was antigen driven. The study compared CD8+ T cell repertoire clonality among 12 healthy donors, around 14 Susac syndrome patients and some 16 multiple sclerosis patients.

Points on this clonotype: Its target antigen remains unknown. Base-call qualities are not available, and no considerably larger clone is one nucleotide away.

Beyond this particular receptor, the publication reports: The number of individuals in the TCR sequencing and HLA analysis was recognized as being relatively small.

RNA was extracted with the RNeasy kit and roughly 0.45 to 1 ug was reverse transcribed using random hexamers. TCR beta CDR3 regions were amplified with the immunoSEQ multiplex PCR assay covering 54 Vbeta and 13 Jbeta segments. Bias from PCR amplification was corrected by using a synthetic template baseline for primer optimization and for computational correction. The study's processing was this. Reads were annotated to V, D and J genes per IMGT and analyzed with immunoSEQ Analyzer, keeping only productive sequences. Clonality was calculated as one minus the Shannon entropy normalized by log2 of the number of productive unique sequences. For each patient and control, public and private clones were evaluated among the 100 most prevalent clones. A clone was defined as Susac-specific if it was absent from the healthy and MS cohorts, from some 1,100 published viral clones and from other ImmuneACCESS disease sequences. TCRdb itself trimmed the public reads at Q25 with fastp, ran MiXCR and retained productive beta chains. Rows with one shared CDR3 protein collapse into an entry with the most common genes and DNA. None of the V and J calls come from the authors' own analysis; TCRdb made them. The sample includes 100,000 to 150,000 distinct CDR3 sequences, with approximately 95% observed a single time. The ten largest make up roughly 0.31% of the sample.

Peripheral blood CD8+ and CD4+ T cells from healthy donors, Susac syndrome patients and multiple sclerosis patients were profiled using high-throughput TCR beta sequencing. Multiple sclerosis controls were treatment-naive patients with stable or active relapsing-remitting disease fulfilling revised McDonald criteria. Bulk CD8+ and CD4+ T cells were purified by magnetic negative isolation, while CD8+ TEMRA cells were enriched using FACS. Blood was collected in EDTA tubes and processed within 24 hours, with PBMCs isolated through density gradient centrifugation. PBMCs intended for TCR sequencing were cryopreserved in liquid nitrogen and thawed later in a water bath at 37 degrees C. Purity of sorted or isolated CD4+, CD8+ and CD8+ TEMRA cells was at least 90%. V gives up 8 bases and J gives up 2 bases, and the segment between their germline ends measures 7 bases. Inclusive of the bounding cysteine and phenylalanine, the CDR3 is 12 residues long. Left in the record is the CDR3 DNA by itself, 36 bases read in frame from the first base.

Specimen: CD8+ T cells from PBMCs. The clonotype comes from a human donor with multiple sclerosis. The chain links TRBV12-3 or TRBV12-4 with TRBJ2-1; the D segment cannot be called with confidence. The CDR3 protein sequence reads: CASCVPYNEQFF. DNA sequence: TGTGCCAGCTGCGTACCCTACAATGAGCAGTTCTTC.